One and the same sample provided the 24 T cell receptor beta chains below, sequenced in a study of blood T cells in healthy people across ages. The second PCR ran about 6 to 12 cycles with a sample-barcoded 5' primer and J-beta primers. From the 5' RACE reads, TCRdb called clonotypes with MiXCR, one entry per CDR3 protein. The sample has 1,500,000 or so distinct CDR3 sequences, approximately 59% seen once. Sequences were obtained from blood. All receptors come from a man younger than 30 in good health.

The chain is built from TRBV7-2 and TRBJ2-2, with D perhaps matching TRBD2 (6 bases). This CDR3 has 17 amino acids. Trimming removed 1 base from V and 4 bases from J, with 16 bases in between. The germline V gene has CDR1 SGHTA and CDR2 FQGNSA. The CDR3 nucleotides read TGTGCCAGCAGCTTAGGGCGTCGCGGGGAGACCACCGGGGAGCTGTTTTTT. Translating gives CASSLGRRGETTGELFF.

In this sample, this clonotype turned up once. The chain recombines TRBV11-2 with TRBJ1-6; 8 bases align to TRBD1. Germline loops: CDR1 SGHAT, CDR2 FQNNGV. Unmatched junction bases numbered 7, after V lost 1 base and J lost 8 bases. This CDR3 region has 16 residues. In DNA, the CDR3 is TGTGCCAGCAGCTTAGGAAGGCAGGGGGCGCATTCACCCCTCCACTTT. Amino acid sequence: CASSLGRQGAHSPLHF.

CDR3: CASSYTGSGYEQYF. CDR3 nucleotide sequence: TGTGCCAGCAGCTACACAGGGTCCGGGTACGAGCAGTACTTC. This chain uses TRBV12-3 or TRBV12-4 with TRBJ2-5; the D gene is possibly TRBD1 (6 bases). Gene TRBJ2-7 matches the end of the DNA better, so the J call may be wrong. The CDR3 has 14 amino acids.

The J gene is TRBJ1-4, the V gene TRBV7-8; D uncertain. Trimming stripped 5 bases from V and 2 bases from J, with 12 bases between. This CDR3 is built from 15 residues. Germline V CDR1 and CDR2: SGHVS, FQNEAQ. The CDR3 loop reads CASSPHPGTNEKLFF. As DNA, the CDR3 is TGTGCCAGCAGCCCGCACCCCGGGACTAATGAAAAACTGTTTTTT.

This chain links TRBV2 with TRBJ2-1, with a weak D call TRBD2 (6 bases). The germline gives CDR1 SNHLY, CDR2 FYNNEI. The CDR3 is 14 residues long. V was pared by 4 bases and J by 6 bases, with 13 bases between. CDR3 nucleotide sequence: TGTGCCAGCAGTGCCCAGCGGGCCGCCAATGAGCAGTTCTTC. The encoded protein is CASSAQRAANEQFF.

This chain joins TRBV4-1 and TRBJ2-1; D is ambiguous. Germline CDR1 MGHRA, CDR2 YSYEKL. V was pared by 6 bases and J by 8 bases, with 14 bases between. The length of the CDR3 is 13 residues. The CDR3 DNA reads as TGCGCCAGCAGGAAGAACGGGTTTGATGAGCAGTTCTTC. Translating gives CASRKNGFDEQFF.

As concerns this clonotype: A clone one base away is much larger, so this may be a read error. The genes are TRBV6-1 and TRBJ2-2, with D perhaps being TRBD1 or TRBD2 (5 bases each). This CDR3 region has 14 residues. CDR1 is MNHNS and CDR2 is SASEGT in the germline V gene. CDR3 residues: CTTRDGADTGELFF. CDR3 DNA: TGTACCACTCGGGACGGCGCTGACACCGGGGAGCTGTTTTTT.

This clonotype was counted between two and nine times. The J gene is TRBJ2-5, the V gene TRBV29-1, with 11 bases aligning to TRBD2. The J call could be wrong; TRBJ2-7 is a better fit for the DNA end. From germline, CDR1 is SQVTM and CDR2 ANQGSEA. CDR3 length: 13 residues. CDR3 region: CSVRLAGYHEQYF. In DNA form, the CDR3 reads TGCAGCGTGAGACTAGCGGGATACCACGAGCAGTACTTC.

The CDR3 coding sequence is TGCAGCGTTGAAGATTGGCTAGCGGGAGGCTACAATGAGCAGTTCTTC. Amino acids: CSVEDWLAGGYNEQFF. This rearrangement joins TRBV29-1 to TRBJ2-1; 11 bases fit TRBD2. CDR1 SQVTM and CDR2 ANQGSEA come from the germline V gene. This CDR3 comprises 16 residues. V shed 0 bases and J 3 bases; nucleotides not matched to a gene: 4.

This clonotype was picked up one time. This chain connects TRBV3-1 to TRBJ1-4; D is possibly TRBD1 (6 bases). The CDR3 sequence is 15 residues long. V lost 1 base to trimming and J lost 5 bases, with 11 bases between them. From germline, CDR1 is LGHDT and CDR2 YNNKEL (reference sequence). The CDR3 loop is CASSQGQEENEKLFF. The CDR3 region has the DNA TGTGCCAGCAGCCAAGGACAGGAAGAGAATGAAAAACTGTTTTTT. Combining the CDR3 with reference TRBV3-1 and TRBJ1-4 gives the whole variable domain DTAVSQTPKYLVTQMGNDKSIKCEQNLGHDTMYWYKQDSKKFLKIMFSYNNKELIINETVPNRFSPKSPDKAHLNLHINSLELGDSAVYFCASSQGQEENEKLFFGSGTQLSVL.

V usage is TRBV3-1 and J usage is TRBJ1-2; no clear D. Germline V lookup: CDR1 LGHDT, CDR2 YNNKEL (reference sequence). The germline V and J ends were trimmed by 4 bases and 4 bases, with 10 bases remaining between them. CDR3 size: 13 residues. The CDR3 nucleotides read TGTGCCAGCAGCCTAGCCAGCAGCTATGGCTACACCTTC. This gives the protein CASSLASSYGYTF.

The chain has TRBV6-6 and TRBJ1-6; D remains unclear. V was clipped by 2 bases and J by 3 bases, with 8 bases between them. CDR1 and CDR2 from the germline V gene are MNHNY and SVGAGI (reference sequence). The CDR3 consists of 15 residues. CDR3 DNA sequence: TGTGCCAGCAGTTACGGTTCTGACTATAATTCACCCCTCCACTTT. Translated: CASSYGSDYNSPLHF.

The CDR3 is CASSLAAGGVYNEQFF. The DNA for the CDR3 is TGTGCCAGCAGCTTAGCTGCGGGAGGGGTATACAATGAGCAGTTCTTC. The V call is TRBV7-9, the J call TRBJ2-1; TRBD2 agrees at 9 bases. There are 16 residues in the CDR3. CDR1 SEHNR and CDR2 FQNEAQ come from the germline V gene (reference sequence). The V gene end was trimmed by 0 bases and the J gene end by 4 bases; junction bases not matched to a gene: 4.

The chain uses TRBV12-3 or TRBV12-4 and TRBJ2-7, with 8 nucleotides matching TRBD1. V lost 6 bases and J lost 3; bases outside the gene matches: 13. The CDR3 has 16 amino acids. CDR3 DNA: TGTGCCAGCAGCCATAACGGACAGGGTAAGAGCTACGAGCAGTACTTC. This translates into CASSHNGQGKSYEQYF.

The CDR3 DNA reads as TGTGCCAGCAGCTTATTTGGATCGGGTACCGCATCCGGGGAGCTGTTTTTT. This codes for CASSLFGSGTASGELFF. V gene TRBV7-8 combines with J gene TRBJ2-2; no clear D. The length of the CDR3 is 17 residues. V was pared by 2 bases and J by 6 bases, with 19 bases between. Per germline, CDR1 SGHVS and CDR2 FQNEAQ.

This clonotype was recorded only once. This sequence joins TRBV4-2 and TRBJ2-3; D ambiguous. The length of the CDR3 is 15 residues. The germline gives CDR1 LGHNA, CDR2 YNFKEQ. V dropped 5 bases and J dropped 4 bases, with 16 bases sitting between them. This chain's CDR3 is CASSTPLDGADTQYF. The CDR3 region has the DNA TGTGCCAGCAGCACCCCCTTAGACGGTGCAGATACGCAGTATTTT.

Note on this clonotype: The junction shows a germline mismatch at one end, possibly a read error. The chain joins TRBV6-2 or TRBV6-3 to TRBJ2-5; 7 bases are a match to TRBD2. The germline gives CDR1 MNHEY, CDR2 SVGEGT. This CDR3 has 14 residues. The CDR3 sequence: CVSQVAGAQETQYF. The CDR3 nucleotides read TGTGTCAGCCAGGTTGCGGGAGCCCAAGAGACCCAGTACTTC.

The rearrangement links TRBV20-1 to TRBJ2-3, with TRBD2 matching 7 bases. Germline loops: CDR1 DFQATT, CDR2 SNEGSKA (reference sequence). The trim removed 4 bases at V and 11 bases at J, leaving 6 bases unmatched. This CDR3 comprises 11 residues. CDR3 DNA sequence: TGCAGTGCTACCTATGGGGGGGTGCAGTATTTT. Translating gives CSATYGGVQYF.

The rearrangement joins TRBV20-1 to TRBJ2-5; 8 positions match TRBD1. With 2 bases clipped from V and 2 bases from J, the junction kept 10 bases outside the gene matches. The length of the CDR3 is 16 residues. Germline lookup yields CDR1 DFQATT and CDR2 SNEGSKA (reference sequence). The CDR3 DNA sequence: TGCAGTGCTAGACCGATCCCTGACAGGGGACAAGAGACCCAGTACTTC. It is translated as CSARPIPDRGQETQYF.

The table lists this clonotype with a few counts. The V call is TRBV24-1, the J call TRBJ2-1, with D possibly being TRBD1 or TRBD2 (5 bases each). CDR1 is KGHDR, CDR2 SFDVKD, per germline. Trimming removed 4 bases at V and 6 bases at J, with 12 bases between. The CDR3 loop spans 14 amino acids. CDR3 DNA: TGTGCCACCAGTGAACCCGGGGACGTCAATGAGCAGTTCTTC. Its protein is CATSEPGDVNEQFF.

In its sample, this clonotype was seen once. The chain combines TRBV18 with TRBJ2-5; the D call may be TRBD1 or TRBD2 (5 bases each). With the DNA end fitting TRBJ2-1 better, the J assignment may be wrong. Per the germline V gene, CDR1 is KGHSH and CDR2 is LQKENI. CDR3 length: 14 residues. The CDR3 coding sequence is TGTGCCAGCTCACGGGACCGCATGCAAGAGACCCAGTTCTTC. Amino acid sequence: CASSRDRMQETQFF.

The chain is built from TRBV27 and TRBJ2-7; perhaps TRBD2 as D (5 bases). Per germline, CDR1 MNHEY and CDR2 SMNVEV (reference sequence). V lost 8 bases to trimming and J lost 4 bases, with 15 bases between them. The CDR3 is made up of 13 amino acids. The CDR3 DNA sequence: TGTGCCAGCTCGGGGTCCAATTTGTACGAGCAGTACTTC. Amino acids: CASSGSNLYEQYF.

This sequence joins TRBV2 and TRBJ2-7, with 8 bases that match TRBD2. The CDR3 sequence is 15 residues long. With 2 bases clipped from V and 7 bases from J, the junction kept 10 bases outside the gene matches. The germline V gene encodes CDR1 SNHLY and CDR2 FYNNEI. CDR3 sequence: CASSERGTRIDEQYF. CDR3 DNA sequence: TGTGCCAGCAGTGAAAGGGGGACTAGGATTGATGAGCAGTACTTC.

The chain uses TRBV6-5 and TRBJ2-5; D unresolved. The DNA end is a closer match to TRBJ2-7, so the J assignment may be wrong. There are 12 residues in the CDR3. Germline lookup yields CDR1 MNHEY and CDR2 SVGAGI. The DNA for the CDR3 is TGTGCCAGCAGAGCCCATGACTACGAGCAGTACTTC. The encoded protein is CASRAHDYEQYF.